Sequencing of this TCR beta chain was carried out in a study of identical twins. TCRdb redid the calling of the 5' RACE reads with MiXCR, one entry per CDR3 protein. The table shows approximately 680,000 distinct CDR3 sequences, with roughly 7.1% occurring only once. The CDR3 has 13 amino acids. Germline CDR1 is SGHRS and CDR2 is YFSETQ. Trimming took 6 bases from V and 3 from J, leaving 12 bases between them. This clonotype was counted many times. These data were likewise used in another study, on yellow fever vaccine responses in identical twins.

The sequenced material came from PBMCs. The V gene is TRBV5-1, the J gene TRBJ1-1; D unresolved. This TCR was sampled from a woman between 18 and 29 years old in good health. CDR3 loop: CASKWFVHTEAFF. Here the CDR3 DNA reads TGCGCCAGCAAATGGTTTGTCCACACTGAAGCTTTCTTT.